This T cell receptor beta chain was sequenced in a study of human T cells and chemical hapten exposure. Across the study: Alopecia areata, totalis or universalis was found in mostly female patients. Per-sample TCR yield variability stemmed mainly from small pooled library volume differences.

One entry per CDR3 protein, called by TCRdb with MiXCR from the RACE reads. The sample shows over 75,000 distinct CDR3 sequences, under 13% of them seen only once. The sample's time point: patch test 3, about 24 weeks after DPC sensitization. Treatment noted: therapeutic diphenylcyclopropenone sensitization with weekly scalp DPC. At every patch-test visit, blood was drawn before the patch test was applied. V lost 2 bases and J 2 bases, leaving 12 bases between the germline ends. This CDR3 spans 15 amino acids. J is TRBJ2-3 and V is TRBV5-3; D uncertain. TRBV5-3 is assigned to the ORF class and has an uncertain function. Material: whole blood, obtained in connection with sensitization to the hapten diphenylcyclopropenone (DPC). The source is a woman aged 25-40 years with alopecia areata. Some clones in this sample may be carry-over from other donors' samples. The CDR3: CARSLKLEPTDTQYF. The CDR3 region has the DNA TGTGCCAGAAGCTTAAAGCTAGAACCCACAGATACGCAGTATTTT.